This TCR beta chain comes out of a study of cytomegalovirus exposure and HLA in healthy donors. Looking at the study overall: There were fewer than 130 million unique TCR beta sequences, drawn from about 179 million T cells, in an earlier analysis. Study results and limitations: Generally TCR sequences proved uncommon, though certain public TCRs appeared in numerous donors. Data from an earlier analysis indicated that most TCR beta V segments were productive either about 87% or about 30% of the time. In a later analysis, a genetic analysis reported fewer productive-TCR N-insertions in an Asian-associated ancestry cluster than the cohort average.

On this clone: Its antigen is as yet unknown.

Primers for the PCR totalled 60 Vbeta and 13 Jbeta. Sequenced by immunoSEQ multiplex PCR; TCRdb stores in-frame clones only, minus some. In the table there are over 95,000 clones, roughly 76% of which are singletons. Material: PBMCs. This sequence originates from a man between 35 and 55 years old in good health and CMV-seronegative.

DNA for the CDR3: TGTGCCAGCAGCTTGGGCAGGGGGCTTTGGAACACCGGGGAGCTGTTTTTT. Protein: CASSLGRGLWNTGELFF. The chain links TRBV5-6 to TRBJ2-2; TRBD1 aligns across 8 bases. After removal of 0 bases from V and 1 base from J, the junction contained 5 bases not matched to a gene. The CDR3 covers 17 residues. Per the germline V gene, CDR1 is SGHDT and CDR2 is YYEEEE.